This TCR beta chain emerged from a study of blood T cells in healthy people across ages. The second PCR ran about 7 to 12 cycles with a sample-barcoded 5' primer and J-beta primers. Each CDR3 protein gets one entry after TCRdb re-called the 5' RACE reads with MiXCR. Of roughly 1.7 million distinct CDR3 sequences detected, roughly 32% appear once; the ten largest clones hold approximately 10%. The length of the CDR3 is 14 residues. Germline V gene lookup returns CDR1 SNHLY and CDR2 FYNNEI. J lost 12 bases, V lost 3 bases, and 10 bases had no gene match. This clonotype was sampled from a woman under 40 in good health. The chain joins TRBV2 to TRBJ2-1; 8 positions match TRBD1. The sequencing sample was made of blood. The CDR3 is CASSEDRVGMGQFF. The CDR3 DNA is TGTGCCAGCAGTGAGGACAGGGTCGGAATGGGGCAGTTCTTC.